These 30 T cell receptor beta chains share one sample of origin, sequenced in a study of blood T cells in healthy people across ages. Primed by a sample-barcoded 5' primer and a J-beta primer mix, a second PCR proceeded for roughly 6 to 12 cycles. MiXCR was run by TCRdb on the 5' RACE reads, yielding one entry per CDR3 protein. The table has around 1.7 million distinct CDR3 sequences, approximately 30% seen once; the top ten hold over 7%. Sequenced input: blood. The receptors originated from a woman aged 30 to 39 in good health.

As concerns this clonotype: This clone may be a read error of a much larger clone one base away. The chain links TRBV24-1 to TRBJ1-2; TRBD1 might be the D (6 bases). V gave up 0 bases and J gave up 5 bases, with 15 bases separating them. There are 16 residues in the CDR3. Germline CDR1 is KGHDR and CDR2 is SFDVKD. Here the CDR3 reads CATSDLRETGDYGYTF. The CDR3 DNA sequence: TGTGCCACCAGTGATTTGCGCGAGACAGGCGATTATGGCTACACCTTC.

This clonotype occurred many times. The chain joins TRBV29-1 to TRBJ2-5, with D uncertain. CDR1 SQVTM and CDR2 ANQGSEA come from the germline V gene. The CDR3 length is 14 residues. V was pared by 4 bases and J by 5 bases, with 17 bases between. The CDR3 reads CSVGGTTLWETQYF. CDR3 nucleotides: TGCAGCGTTGGGGGTACCACATTATGGGAGACCCAGTACTTC.

About this clonotype: Germline and junction disagree at one end, which may indicate a read error. This chain links TRBV28 with TRBJ2-7; 7 bases fit TRBD1. CDR3 length: 17 residues. Germline assignment: CDR1 MDHEN and CDR2 SYDVKM. CDR3: CASRRESGTELSHEQYF. CDR3 coding DNA: TGTGCCAGCAGAAGGGAATCCGGGACAGAACTCTCCCACGAGCAGTACTTC.

This chain connects TRBV24-1 to TRBJ1-4; D is ambiguous. The CDR3 is made up of 13 amino acids. Germline-derived CDR1 and CDR2 are KGHDR and SFDVKD. Trimming stripped 4 bases from V and 8 bases from J, with 10 bases between. CDR3 nucleotide sequence: TGTGCCACCAGTGACCACACAGAAGAAAAACTGTTTTTT. Its translation is CATSDHTEEKLFF.

This clonotype was seen repeatedly, ten times or more. The chain carries TRBV6-5 and TRBJ2-5; no definite D call. The V and J ends lost 2 bases and 3 bases respectively, with 7 bases between them. The germline CDR1 and CDR2 sequences are MNHEY and SVGAGI. This CDR3 contains 13 residues. For the CDR3, the DNA is TGTGCCAGCAGTTACGGGTGGAAAGAGACCCAGTACTTC. Amino acids: CASSYGWKETQYF.

The rearrangement links TRBV10-3 to TRBJ2-4; D unclear. CDR1 and CDR2 from the germline V gene are ENHRY and SYGVKD. V gave up 5 bases and J gave up 5 bases, with 13 bases separating them. There are 14 residues in the CDR3. CDR3: CAISSVDGENIQYF. In DNA, the CDR3 is TGTGCCATCAGTTCTGTTGACGGAGAAAACATTCAGTACTTC.

V gene TRBV2 combines with J gene TRBJ2-2; D remains unclear. The CDR3 sequence is 15 residues long. The V gene lost 2 bases and the J gene lost 0 bases, with 7 bases spanning the gap. In germline, CDR1 is SNHLY, CDR2 FYNNEI. The CDR3 region is CASSEQSANTGELFF. The DNA for the CDR3 is TGTGCCAGCAGTGAACAATCTGCGAACACCGGGGAGCTGTTTTTT.

V and J are TRBV5-1 and TRBJ1-1; 9 nucleotides align to TRBD1. V lost 4 bases, J lost 4 bases, and 14 bases stayed unmatched. CDR1 SGHRS and CDR2 YFSETQ come from the germline V gene. This CDR3 region has 17 residues. In nucleotides, the CDR3 is TGCGCCAGCAGCCCTGGAGTGGGACAGGGTCTTAGCACTGAAGCTTTCTTT. This encodes CASSPGVGQGLSTEAFF.

This clonotype was counted at least ten times. V gene TRBV7-6 combines with J gene TRBJ2-7; 7 bases agree with TRBD2. The junction had 11 bases not matched to a gene; V was cut back by 1 base and J by 2 bases. The CDR3 totals 17 residues. The germline V gene encodes CDR1 SGHVS and CDR2 FNYEAQ. DNA of the CDR3: TGTGCCAGCAGCTTAGAGGCGGGGGAGGCTAGAGCCTACGAGCAGTACTTC. Translation: CASSLEAGEARAYEQYF.

The J gene is TRBJ1-5, the V gene TRBV27; D gene uncertain. The germline CDR1 and CDR2 sequences are MNHEY and SMNVEV (reference sequence). CDR3 length: 16 amino acids. With 6 bases removed from V and 9 bases from J, the gap between germline ends came to 24 bases. CDR3 DNA: TGTGCCAGCAGCCCACGGGAGCCAGTGGGCCTGGGGCCCCAGCATTTT. This gives the protein CASSPREPVGLGPQHF.

The chain carries TRBV7-2 and TRBJ2-7; 16 nucleotides agree with TRBD2. The CDR3 contains 16 residues. V lost 5 bases to trimming and J lost 7 bases; unmatched junction nucleotides: 8. Germline loops: CDR1 SGHTA, CDR2 FQGNSA. The CDR3 protein is CASSTGTSGGAGEQYF. CDR3 sequence (DNA): TGTGCCAGCAGCACCGGGACTAGCGGGGGGGCTGGAGAGCAGTACTTC. The full variable domain, with the rest looked up from reference TRBV7-2 and TRBJ2-7, is GAGVSQSPSNKVTEKGKDVELRCDPISGHTALYWYRQSLGQGLEFLIYFQGNSAPDKSGLPSDRFSAERTGGSVSTLTIQRTQQEDSAVYLCASSTGTSGGAGEQYFGPGTRLTVT.

This clonotype came up a few times. The CDR3 DNA sequence: TGTGCCAGCAGCCGGGCCTCTTTTACAGATACGCAGTATTTT. The encoded protein is CASSRASFTDTQYF. The chain links TRBV3-1 to TRBJ2-3; no definite D call. The CDR3 has 14 amino acids. Looked up from germline, CDR1 is LGHDT and CDR2 is YNNKEL (reference sequence). The V gene lost 4 bases and the J gene lost 3 bases, with 11 bases spanning the gap.

This clonotype was detected ten times or more. CDR3 sequence reads: CASTRPGAAYGYTF. Here the CDR3 DNA reads TGTGCCAGCACCCGACCAGGGGCCGCATATGGCTACACCTTC. The chain is built from TRBV12-3 or TRBV12-4 and TRBJ1-2; the D gene is possibly TRBD1 (6 bases). Trimming removed 7 bases at V and 5 bases at J, with 17 bases between. This CDR3 comprises 14 residues.

The chain couples TRBV3-1 to TRBJ2-1, with 12 nucleotides matching TRBD2. V shed 3 bases and J 5 bases; nucleotides not matched to a gene: 14. There are 19 residues in the CDR3. From germline, CDR1 is LGHDT and CDR2 YNNKEL (reference sequence). CDR3 sequence: CASSQLRLAGGRSHNEQFF. As DNA, the CDR3 is TGTGCCAGCAGCCAGCTGCGTCTAGCGGGGGGGCGATCCCACAATGAGCAGTTCTTC.

There are a few counts of this clonotype. This chain connects TRBV4-1 to TRBJ2-1; D perhaps matches TRBD1 (5 bases). V was pared by 4 bases and J by 6 bases, with 13 bases between. The CDR3 has 14 amino acids. Germline values: CDR1 MGHRA, CDR2 YSYEKL. The CDR3 DNA reads as TGCGCCAGCAGCCCTCAAACAGGTCTCAATGAGCAGTTCTTC. This gives the protein CASSPQTGLNEQFF.

This clonotype was seen more than once but under ten times. This chain uses TRBV29-1 with TRBJ2-1; TRBD1 agrees at 8 bases. Germline CDR1 reads SQVTM; CDR2 reads ANQGSEA. V was pared by 4 bases and J by 8 bases, with 4 bases of the junction left unmatched. The CDR3 loop spans 12 amino acids. The chain's CDR3 is CSVGQGADEQFF. As DNA, the CDR3 is TGCAGCGTTGGTCAGGGGGCCGATGAGCAGTTCTTC.

The chain uses TRBV12-3 or TRBV12-4 and TRBJ2-7; D is perhaps TRBD1 (5 bases). TRBJ2-5 explains the end of the DNA better; the J call may be wrong. This CDR3 is built from 14 residues. DNA for the CDR3: TGTGCCAGCGGTACACAGGACAATCGGGAGACCCAGTACTTC. This translates into CASGTQDNRETQYF.

The chain recombines TRBV4-1 with TRBJ2-3, with 8 bases identical to TRBD2. The CDR3 is made up of 16 amino acids. After removal of 3 bases from V and 1 base from J, the junction contained 6 bases not matched to a gene. Germline V CDR1 and CDR2: MGHRA, YSYEKL. The CDR3 sequence is CASSHKWRGGTDTQYF. CDR3 DNA sequence: TGCGCCAGCAGCCACAAGTGGCGGGGGGGCACAGATACGCAGTATTTT.

The chain carries TRBV5-1 and TRBJ1-5; 8 bases line up with TRBD1. V trimming: 2 bases; J trimming: 7 bases; junction bases outside the gene matches: 5. CDR3 length: 14 residues. The germline V gene has CDR1 SGHRS and CDR2 YFSETQ. The CDR3 is CASSFDRGEQPQHF. The CDR3 DNA sequence: TGCGCCAGCAGCTTTGACAGGGGCGAACAGCCCCAGCATTTT. The variable domain in full, with the rest retrieved from reference TRBV5-1 and TRBJ1-5, is KAGVTQTPRYLIKTRGQQVTLSCSPISGHRSVSWYQQTPGQGLQFLFEYFSETQRNKGNFPGRFSGRQFSNSRSEMNVSTLELGDSALYLCASSFDRGEQPQHFGDGTRLSIL.

In nucleotides, the CDR3 is TGTGCCAGCAGTGAATTAACCGAGCGACGGAGCACAGATACGCAGTATTTT. This translates into CASSELTERRSTDTQYF. The chain recombines TRBV25-1 with TRBJ2-3; no clear D. Trimming cost V 1 base and J 0 bases, with 14 bases left between them. Per the germline V gene, CDR1 is MGHDK and CDR2 is SYGVNS. The CDR3 loop spans 17 amino acids.

This chain uses TRBV10-2 with TRBJ2-1; D is unresolved. The CDR3 is 15 amino acids. CDR1 and CDR2 from the germline V gene are WSHSY and SAAADI. Trimming cost V 2 bases and J 2 bases, with 10 bases left between them. For the CDR3, the DNA is TGCGCCAGCAGTGAGACGGCTGGAGCCTACAATGAGCAGTTCTTC. Protein sequence: CASSETAGAYNEQFF.

The chain combines TRBV7-9 with TRBJ2-5, with TRBD2 matching over 9 bases. The V segment lost 6 bases and the J segment 3 bases; nucleotides outside the gene matches: 2. The V gene's germline CDR1 is SEHNR and CDR2 FQNEAQ (reference sequence). This CDR3 is built from 13 residues. CDR3: CASRIAGEETQYF. DNA for the CDR3: TGTGCCAGCAGGATAGCGGGGGAAGAGACCCAGTACTTC. Looking up the rest from reference TRBV7-9 and TRBJ2-5 gives the full variable domain: DTGVSQNPRHKITKRGQNVTFRCDPISEHNRLYWYRQTLGQGPEFLTYFQNEAQLEKSRLLSDRFSAERPKGSFSTLEIQRTEQGDSAMYLCASRIAGEETQYFGPGTRLLVL.

The chain uses TRBV20-1 and TRBJ1-4; perhaps TRBD1 as D (5 bases). Germline lookup yields CDR1 DFQATT and CDR2 SNEGSKA (reference sequence). The V end was cut by 6 bases, the J end by 3 bases, with 14 bases between. The CDR3 covers 14 residues. CDR3 bases: TGCAGTGCAAGAACTGGGGGGGCTAATGAAAAACTGTTTTTT. It encodes CSARTGGANEKLFF.

For the CDR3, the DNA is TGTGCCAGCAGCTCTGGGACTAGCGGGCGTTCCTACAATGAGCAGTTCTTC. It codes for CASSSGTSGRSYNEQFF. This chain uses TRBV13 with TRBJ2-1, with 12 nucleotides matching TRBD2. The CDR3 length is 17 residues. The V and J ends lost 4 bases and 1 base, in that order; junction bases with no gene match: 5. Germline loops: CDR1 PRHDT, CDR2 FYEKMQ (reference sequence). Full variable domain (missing parts from reference TRBV13 and TRBJ2-1): AAGVIQSPRHLIKEKRETATLKCYPIPRHDTVYWYQQGPGQDPQFLISFYEKMQSDKGSIPDRFSAQQFSDYHSELNMSSLELGDSALYFCASSSGTSGRSYNEQFFGPGTRLTVL.

On this clonotype: At one boundary the junction diverges from the germline segment, which might be a read error. The V and J genes are TRBV13 and TRBJ2-3, with a possible D match to TRBD2 (5 bases). CDR1 and CDR2 (germline): PRHDT, FYEKMQ (reference sequence). The CDR3 loop spans 15 amino acids. The CDR3 nucleotides read TGTACCAGCAGCTTTTCTGGACTTATCACAGATACGCAGTATTTT. It is translated as CTSSFSGLITDTQYF.

This clonotype appeared once. The chain employs TRBV2 and TRBJ2-1; TRBD2 matches 8 bases. Germline V lookup: CDR1 SNHLY, CDR2 FYNNEI. The CDR3 runs 14 residues. The V segment lost 2 bases and the J segment 5 bases; nucleotides outside the gene matches: 2. CDR3 loop: CASSEQRGHNEQFF. CDR3 bases: TGTGCCAGCAGTGAACAGCGGGGGCACAATGAGCAGTTCTTC.

A word on this clonotype: A much bigger clone sits one base away, suggesting this may be a read error. The chain joins TRBV9 to TRBJ2-3; possibly TRBD1 for D (5 bases). The CDR3 contains 15 residues. Germline assignment: CDR1 SGDLS and CDR2 YYNGEE. The CDR3 DNA sequence: TGTGTCAGCAGCGTAGGGATGGGGCATGAAGATACGCAGTATTTT. Its translation is CVSSVGMGHEDTQYF.

Only a few counts were recorded for this clonotype. The V gene is TRBV29-1, the J gene TRBJ2-1; D is ambiguous. Germline V lookup: CDR1 SQVTM, CDR2 ANQGSEA. V was clipped by 3 bases and J by 0 bases, with 9 bases between them. The CDR3 is 14 amino acids. As DNA, the CDR3 is TGCAGCGTTGACGACCGATTCTCCTACAATGAGCAGTTCTTC. The encoded protein is CSVDDRFSYNEQFF.

The chain has TRBV20-1 and TRBJ2-1; the D is unclear. The CDR3 loop spans 12 amino acids. V lost 3 bases, J lost 7 bases, and 10 bases lay in between. CDR1 and CDR2 (germline): DFQATT, SNEGSKA (reference sequence). This CDR3 is CSASRPRNEQFF. CDR3 coding DNA: TGCAGTGCTAGCAGGCCCCGGAATGAGCAGTTCTTC.

A remark on this clonotype: With a much larger clone just one base away, this may be a read error. CDR3: CATSDPQRTSGGKNEQYF. The CDR3 nucleotides are TGTGCCACCAGTGACCCTCAAAGGACTAGCGGGGGGAAAAATGAGCAGTACTTC. V gene TRBV24-1 combines with J gene TRBJ2-5; 14 nucleotides agree with TRBD2. The CDR3 spans 18 residues. V was clipped by 4 bases and J by 11 bases; unmatched bases: 17. Germline V gene sequence: CDR1 KGHDR, CDR2 SFDVKD.